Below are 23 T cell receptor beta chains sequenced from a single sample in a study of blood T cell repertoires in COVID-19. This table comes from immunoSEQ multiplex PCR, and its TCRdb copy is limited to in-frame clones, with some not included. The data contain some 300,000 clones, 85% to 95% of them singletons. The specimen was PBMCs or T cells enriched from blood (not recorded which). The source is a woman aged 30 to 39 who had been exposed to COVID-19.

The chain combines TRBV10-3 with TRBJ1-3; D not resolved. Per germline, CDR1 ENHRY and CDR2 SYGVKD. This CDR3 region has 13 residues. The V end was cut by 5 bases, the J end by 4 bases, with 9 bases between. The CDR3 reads CAISSGSGNTIYF. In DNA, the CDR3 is TGTGCCATCAGTTCCGGGAGCGGAAACACCATATATTTT.

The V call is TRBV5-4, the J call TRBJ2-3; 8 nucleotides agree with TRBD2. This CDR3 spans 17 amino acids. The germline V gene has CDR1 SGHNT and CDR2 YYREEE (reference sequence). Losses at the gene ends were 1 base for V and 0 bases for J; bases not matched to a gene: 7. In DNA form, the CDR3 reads TGTGCCAGCAGCTTGCTCAGCGGGGGACTTAGCACAGATACGCAGTATTTT. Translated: CASSLLSGGLSTDTQYF. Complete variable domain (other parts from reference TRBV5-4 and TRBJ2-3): ETGVTQSPTHLIKTRGQQVTLRCSSQSGHNTVSWYQQALGQGPQFIFQYYREEENGRGNFPPRFSGLQFPNYSSELNVNALELDDSALYLCASSLLSGGLSTDTQYFGPGTRLTVL.

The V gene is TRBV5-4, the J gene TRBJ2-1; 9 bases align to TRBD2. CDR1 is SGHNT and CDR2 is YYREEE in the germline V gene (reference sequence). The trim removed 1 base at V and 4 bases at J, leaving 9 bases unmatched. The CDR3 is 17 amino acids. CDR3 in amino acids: CASSLRLLAGVYNEQFF. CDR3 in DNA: TGTGCCAGCAGCTTGCGGTTGTTAGCGGGGGTATACAATGAGCAGTTCTTC.

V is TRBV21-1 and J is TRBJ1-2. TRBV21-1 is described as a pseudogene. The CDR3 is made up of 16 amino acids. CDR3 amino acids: CASSKKEARRYYGYTF. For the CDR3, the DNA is TGTGCCAGCAGCAAAAAGGAGGCTCGGAGGTACTATGGCTACACCTTC.

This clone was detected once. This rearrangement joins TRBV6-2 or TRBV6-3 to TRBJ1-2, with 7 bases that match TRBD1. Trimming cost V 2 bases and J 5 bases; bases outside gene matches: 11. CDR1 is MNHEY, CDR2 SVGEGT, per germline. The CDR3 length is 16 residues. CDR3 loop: CASSYGRRTGAYGYTF. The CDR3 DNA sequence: TGTGCCAGCAGTTACGGAAGAAGGACAGGCGCGTATGGCTACACCTTC.

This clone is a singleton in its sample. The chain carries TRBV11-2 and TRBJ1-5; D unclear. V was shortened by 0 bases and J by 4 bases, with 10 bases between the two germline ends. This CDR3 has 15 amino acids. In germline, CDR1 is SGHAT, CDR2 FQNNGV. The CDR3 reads CASSLDMADNQPQHF. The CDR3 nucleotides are TGTGCCAGCAGCTTAGATATGGCGGATAATCAGCCCCAGCATTTT.

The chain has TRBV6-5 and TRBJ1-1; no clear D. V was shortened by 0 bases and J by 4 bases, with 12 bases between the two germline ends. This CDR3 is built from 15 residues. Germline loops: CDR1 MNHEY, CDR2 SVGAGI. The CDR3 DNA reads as TGTGCCAGCAGTTACTCAAGAGGGCTCGGCACTGAAGCTTTCTTT. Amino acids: CASSYSRGLGTEAFF.

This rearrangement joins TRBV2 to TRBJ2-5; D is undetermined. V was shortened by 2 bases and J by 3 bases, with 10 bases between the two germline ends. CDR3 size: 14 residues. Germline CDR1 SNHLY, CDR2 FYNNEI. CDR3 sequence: CASSELASKETQYF. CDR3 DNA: TGTGCCAGCAGTGAACTGGCTAGTAAAGAGACCCAGTACTTC.

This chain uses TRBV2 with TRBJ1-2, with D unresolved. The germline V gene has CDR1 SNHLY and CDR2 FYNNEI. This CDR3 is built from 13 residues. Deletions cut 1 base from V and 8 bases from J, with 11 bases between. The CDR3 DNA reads TGTGCCAGCAGTGAAGTACGGGGTGGAGGCTACACCTTC. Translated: CASSEVRGGGYTF.

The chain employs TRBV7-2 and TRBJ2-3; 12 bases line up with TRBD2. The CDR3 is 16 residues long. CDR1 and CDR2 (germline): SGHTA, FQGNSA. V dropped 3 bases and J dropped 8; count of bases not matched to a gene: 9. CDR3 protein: CASSFLGLAGLGTQYF. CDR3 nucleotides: TGTGCCAGCAGCTTCCTCGGACTAGCGGGGTTGGGTACGCAGTATTTT.

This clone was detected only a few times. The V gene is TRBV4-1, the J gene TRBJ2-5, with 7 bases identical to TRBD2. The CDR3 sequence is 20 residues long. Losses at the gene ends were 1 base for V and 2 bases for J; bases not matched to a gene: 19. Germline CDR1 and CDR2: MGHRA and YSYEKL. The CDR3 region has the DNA TGCGCCAGCAGCCAAGCCTTACGGTTTCCGGGCGGGGGAGCGCAAGAGACCCAGTACTTC. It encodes CASSQALRFPGGGAQETQYF.

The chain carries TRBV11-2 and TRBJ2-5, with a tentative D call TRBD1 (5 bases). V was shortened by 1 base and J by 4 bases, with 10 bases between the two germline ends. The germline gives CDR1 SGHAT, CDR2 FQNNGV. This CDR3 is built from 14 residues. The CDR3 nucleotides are TGTGCCAGCAGCTTAGGGCAGGGCAGAGAGACCCAGTACTTC. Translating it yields CASSLGQGRETQYF.

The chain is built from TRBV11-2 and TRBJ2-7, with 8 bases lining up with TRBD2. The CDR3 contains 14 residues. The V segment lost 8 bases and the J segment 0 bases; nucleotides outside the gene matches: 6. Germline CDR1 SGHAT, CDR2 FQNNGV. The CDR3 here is CASSSAGVSYEQYF. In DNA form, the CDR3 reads TGTGCCAGCTCCTCAGCGGGGGTCTCCTACGAGCAGTACTTC. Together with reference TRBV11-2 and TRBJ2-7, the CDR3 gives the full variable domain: EAGVAQSPRYKIIEKRQSVAFWCNPISGHATLYWYQQILGQGPKLLIQFQNNGVVDDSQLPKDRFSAERLKGVDSTLKIQPAKLEDSAVYLCASSSAGVSYEQYFGPGTRLTVT.

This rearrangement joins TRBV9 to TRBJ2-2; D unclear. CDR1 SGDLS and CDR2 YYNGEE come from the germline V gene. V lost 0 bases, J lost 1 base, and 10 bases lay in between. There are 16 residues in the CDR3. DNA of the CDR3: TGTGCCAGCAGCGTAGCCCAAAGCAAGAACACCGGGGAGCTGTTTTTT. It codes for CASSVAQSKNTGELFF.

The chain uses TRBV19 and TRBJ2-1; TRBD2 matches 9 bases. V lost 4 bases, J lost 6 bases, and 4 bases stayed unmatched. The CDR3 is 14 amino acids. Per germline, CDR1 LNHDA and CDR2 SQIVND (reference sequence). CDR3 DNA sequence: TGTGCCAGTAGTACCTTGCGGGGGGGCAATGAGCAGTTCTTC. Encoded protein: CASSTLRGGNEQFF.

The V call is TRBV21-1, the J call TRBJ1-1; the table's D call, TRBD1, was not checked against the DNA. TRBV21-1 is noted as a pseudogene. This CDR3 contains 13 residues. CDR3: CASSKETGRSAFF. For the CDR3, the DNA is TGTGCCAGCAGCAAAGAAACAGGGAGATCAGCTTTCTTT.

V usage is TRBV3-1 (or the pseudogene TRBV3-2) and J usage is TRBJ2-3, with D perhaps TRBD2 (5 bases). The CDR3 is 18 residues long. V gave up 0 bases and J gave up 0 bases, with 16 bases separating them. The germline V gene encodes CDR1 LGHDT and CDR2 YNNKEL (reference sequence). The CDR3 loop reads CASSQEARPLASTDTQYF. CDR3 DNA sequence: TGTGCCAGCAGCCAAGAAGCCCGCCCGCTAGCTAGCACAGATACGCAGTATTTT.

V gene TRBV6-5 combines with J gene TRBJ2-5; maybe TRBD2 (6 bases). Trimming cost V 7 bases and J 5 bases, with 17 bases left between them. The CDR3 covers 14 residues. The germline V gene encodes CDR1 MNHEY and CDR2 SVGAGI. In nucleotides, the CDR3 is TGTGCCAGCAAACCGACGGGGGACTCCGAGACCCAGTACTTC. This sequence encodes CASKPTGDSETQYF.

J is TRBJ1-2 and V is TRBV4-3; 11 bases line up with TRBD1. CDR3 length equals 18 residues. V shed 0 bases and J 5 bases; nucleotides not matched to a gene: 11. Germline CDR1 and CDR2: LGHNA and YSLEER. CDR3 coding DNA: TGCGCCAGCAGCCAAGATAGCACCGGGACAGGGGGGAGTTATGGCTACACCTTC. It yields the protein CASSQDSTGTGGSYGYTF.

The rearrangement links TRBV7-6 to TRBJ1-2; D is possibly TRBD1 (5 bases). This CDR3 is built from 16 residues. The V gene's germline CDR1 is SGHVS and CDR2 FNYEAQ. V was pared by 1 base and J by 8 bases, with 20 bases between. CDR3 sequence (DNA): TGTGCCAGCAGCTTAGAGGGTGTAGGCAGGGATGGAGGCTACACCTTC. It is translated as CASSLEGVGRDGGYTF.

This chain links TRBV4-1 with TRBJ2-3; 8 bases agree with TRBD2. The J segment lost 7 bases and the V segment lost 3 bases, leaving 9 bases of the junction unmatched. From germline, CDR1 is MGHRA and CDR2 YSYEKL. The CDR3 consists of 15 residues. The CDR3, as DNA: TGCGCCAGCAGCCATTTAGGACTAGCTCCGAATACGCAGTATTTT. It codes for CASSHLGLAPNTQYF.

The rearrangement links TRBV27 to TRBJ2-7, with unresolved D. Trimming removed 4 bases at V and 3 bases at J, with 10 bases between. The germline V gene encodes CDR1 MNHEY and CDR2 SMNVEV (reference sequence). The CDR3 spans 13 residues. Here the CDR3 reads CASSSSHYYEQYF. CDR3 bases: TGTGCCAGCAGTTCGAGCCACTACTACGAGCAGTACTTC.

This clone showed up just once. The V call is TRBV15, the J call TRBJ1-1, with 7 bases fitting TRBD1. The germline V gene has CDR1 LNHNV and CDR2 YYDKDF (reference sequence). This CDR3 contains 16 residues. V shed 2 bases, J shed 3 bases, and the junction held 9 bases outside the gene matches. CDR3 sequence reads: CATSRPQDRRDTEAFF. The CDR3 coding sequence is TGTGCCACCAGCAGACCCCAGGACAGGCGGGACACTGAAGCTTTCTTT.